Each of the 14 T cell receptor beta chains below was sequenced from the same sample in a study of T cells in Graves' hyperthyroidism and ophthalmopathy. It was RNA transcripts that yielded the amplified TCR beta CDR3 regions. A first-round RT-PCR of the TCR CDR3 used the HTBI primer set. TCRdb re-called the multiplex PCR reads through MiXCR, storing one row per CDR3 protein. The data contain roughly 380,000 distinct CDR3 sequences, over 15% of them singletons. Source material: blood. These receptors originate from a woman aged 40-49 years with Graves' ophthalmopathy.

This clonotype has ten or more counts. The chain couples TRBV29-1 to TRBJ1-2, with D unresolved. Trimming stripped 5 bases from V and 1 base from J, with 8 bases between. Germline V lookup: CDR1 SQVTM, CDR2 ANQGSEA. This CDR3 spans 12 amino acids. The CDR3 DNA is TGCAGCGTTATATTGGTTAACTATGGCTACACCTTC. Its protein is CSVILVNYGYTF.

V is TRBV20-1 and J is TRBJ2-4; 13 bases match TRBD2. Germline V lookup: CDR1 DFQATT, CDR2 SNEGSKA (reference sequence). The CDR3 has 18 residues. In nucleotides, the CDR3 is TGCAGCGACCCTCCCCCGGGACTAGCGGGGTGGGTCAAAAACATTCAGTACTTC. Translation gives CSDPPPGLAGWVKNIQYF.

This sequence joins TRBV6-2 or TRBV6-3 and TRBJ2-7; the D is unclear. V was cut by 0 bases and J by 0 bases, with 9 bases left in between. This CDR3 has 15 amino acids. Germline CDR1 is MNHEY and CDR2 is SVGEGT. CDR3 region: CASSYSPDLSYEQYF. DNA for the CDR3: TGTGCCAGCAGTTACTCCCCAGATCTCTCCTACGAGCAGTACTTC.

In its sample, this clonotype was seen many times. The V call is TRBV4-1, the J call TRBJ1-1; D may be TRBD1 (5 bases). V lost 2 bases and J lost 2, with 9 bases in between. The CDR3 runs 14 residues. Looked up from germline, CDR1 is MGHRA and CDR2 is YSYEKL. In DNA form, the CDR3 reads TGCGCCAGCAGCCAAAGGGGATTCAACACTGAAGCTTTCTTT. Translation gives CASSQRGFNTEAFF.

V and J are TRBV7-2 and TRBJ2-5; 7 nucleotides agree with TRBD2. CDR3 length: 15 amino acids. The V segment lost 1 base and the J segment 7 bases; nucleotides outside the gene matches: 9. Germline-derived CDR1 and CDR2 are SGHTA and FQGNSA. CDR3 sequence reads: CASSLDMAGVGTQYF. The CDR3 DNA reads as TGTGCCAGCAGCTTAGACATGGCGGGAGTGGGGACCCAGTACTTC.

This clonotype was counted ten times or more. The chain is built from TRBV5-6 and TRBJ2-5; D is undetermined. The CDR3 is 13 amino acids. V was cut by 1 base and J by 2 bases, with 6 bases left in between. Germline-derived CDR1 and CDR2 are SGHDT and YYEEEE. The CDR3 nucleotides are TGTGCCAGCAGCTTGTCTGCTCAAGAGACCCAGTACTTC. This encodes CASSLSAQETQYF.

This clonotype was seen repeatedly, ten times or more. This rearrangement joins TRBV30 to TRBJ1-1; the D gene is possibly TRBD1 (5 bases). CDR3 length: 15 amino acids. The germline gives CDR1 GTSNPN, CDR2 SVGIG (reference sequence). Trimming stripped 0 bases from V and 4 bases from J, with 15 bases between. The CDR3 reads CAWSVTGRVSTEAFF. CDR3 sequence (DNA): TGTGCCTGGAGTGTAACAGGCAGGGTGAGCACTGAAGCTTTCTTT.

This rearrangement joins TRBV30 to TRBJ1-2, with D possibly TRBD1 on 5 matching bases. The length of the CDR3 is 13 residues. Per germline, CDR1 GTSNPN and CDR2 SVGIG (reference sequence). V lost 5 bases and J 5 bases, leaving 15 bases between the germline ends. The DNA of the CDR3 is TGTGCCTGGGGACGGGACGAAGGGTATGGCTACACCTTC. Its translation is CAWGRDEGYGYTF.

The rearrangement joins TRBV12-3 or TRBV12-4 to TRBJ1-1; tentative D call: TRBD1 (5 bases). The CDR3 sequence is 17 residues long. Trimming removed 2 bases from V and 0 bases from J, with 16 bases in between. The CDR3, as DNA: TGTGCCAGCAGTTTAAAGTCACTGGGGCCCATGAACACTGAAGCTTTCTTT. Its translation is CASSLKSLGPMNTEAFF.

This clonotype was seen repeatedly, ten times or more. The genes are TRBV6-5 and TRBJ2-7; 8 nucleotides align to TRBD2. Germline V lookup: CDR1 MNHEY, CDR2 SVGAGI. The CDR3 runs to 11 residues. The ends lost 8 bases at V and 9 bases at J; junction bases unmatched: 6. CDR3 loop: CASGGGRWQYF. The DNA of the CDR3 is TGTGCCAGCGGCGGGGGGCGTTGGCAGTACTTC.

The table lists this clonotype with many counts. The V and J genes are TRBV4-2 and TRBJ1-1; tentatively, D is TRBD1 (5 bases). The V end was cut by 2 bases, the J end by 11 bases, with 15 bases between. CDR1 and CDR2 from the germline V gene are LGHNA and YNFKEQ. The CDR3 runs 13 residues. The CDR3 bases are TGTGCCAGCAGCCAAACCACCAGGGATGGGGCTTTCTTT. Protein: CASSQTTRDGAFF.

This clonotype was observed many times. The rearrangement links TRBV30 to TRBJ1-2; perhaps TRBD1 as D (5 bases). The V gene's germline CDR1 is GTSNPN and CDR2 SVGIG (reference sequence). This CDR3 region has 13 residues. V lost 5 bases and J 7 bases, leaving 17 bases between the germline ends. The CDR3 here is CAWGAQSTSGYTF. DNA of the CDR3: TGTGCCTGGGGGGCCCAATCGACATCTGGCTACACCTTC.

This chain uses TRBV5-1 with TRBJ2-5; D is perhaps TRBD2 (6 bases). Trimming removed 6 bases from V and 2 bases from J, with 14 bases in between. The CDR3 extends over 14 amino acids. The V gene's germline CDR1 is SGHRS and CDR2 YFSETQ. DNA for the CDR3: TGCGCCAGCAAGGGAGTAGCGGATCAAGAGACCCAGTACTTC. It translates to CASKGVADQETQYF. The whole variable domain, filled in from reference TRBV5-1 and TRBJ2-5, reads KAGVTQTPRYLIKTRGQQVTLSCSPISGHRSVSWYQQTPGQGLQFLFEYFSETQRNKGNFPGRFSGRQFSNSRSEMNVSTLELGDSALYLCASKGVADQETQYFGPGTRLLVL.

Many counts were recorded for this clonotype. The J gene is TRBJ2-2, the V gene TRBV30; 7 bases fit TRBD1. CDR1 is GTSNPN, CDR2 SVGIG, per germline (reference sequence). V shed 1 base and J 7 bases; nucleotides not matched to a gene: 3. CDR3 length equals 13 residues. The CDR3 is CAWSAQGNGELFF. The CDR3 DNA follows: TGTGCCTGGAGTGCACAGGGGAACGGGGAGCTGTTTTTT.